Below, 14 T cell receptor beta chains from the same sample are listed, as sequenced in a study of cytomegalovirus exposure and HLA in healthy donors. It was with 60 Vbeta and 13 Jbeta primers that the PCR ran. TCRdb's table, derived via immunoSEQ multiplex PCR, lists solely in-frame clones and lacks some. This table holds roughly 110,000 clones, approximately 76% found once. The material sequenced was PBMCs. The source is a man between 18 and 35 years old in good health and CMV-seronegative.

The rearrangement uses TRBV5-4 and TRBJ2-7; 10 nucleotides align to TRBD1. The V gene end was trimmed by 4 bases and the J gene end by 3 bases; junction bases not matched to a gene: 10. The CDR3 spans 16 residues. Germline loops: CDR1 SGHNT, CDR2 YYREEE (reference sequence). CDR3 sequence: CASSRGRDRGFYEQYF. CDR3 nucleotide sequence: TGTGCCAGCAGCCGGGGCCGGGACAGGGGTTTCTACGAGCAGTACTTC.

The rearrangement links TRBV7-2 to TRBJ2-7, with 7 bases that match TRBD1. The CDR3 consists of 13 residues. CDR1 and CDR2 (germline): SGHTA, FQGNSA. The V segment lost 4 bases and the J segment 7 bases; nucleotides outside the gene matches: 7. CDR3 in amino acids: CASSSDFRGEQYF. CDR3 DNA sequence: TGTGCCAGCAGCTCAGACTTCAGGGGGGAGCAGTACTTC.

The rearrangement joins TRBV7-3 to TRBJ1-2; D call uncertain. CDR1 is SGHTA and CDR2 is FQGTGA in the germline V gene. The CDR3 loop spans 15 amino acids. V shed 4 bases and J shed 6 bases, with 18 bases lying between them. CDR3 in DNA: TGTGCCAGCAGCTCGCGCCCCGACCTGAGGGATGGCTACACCTTC. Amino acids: CASSSRPDLRDGYTF.

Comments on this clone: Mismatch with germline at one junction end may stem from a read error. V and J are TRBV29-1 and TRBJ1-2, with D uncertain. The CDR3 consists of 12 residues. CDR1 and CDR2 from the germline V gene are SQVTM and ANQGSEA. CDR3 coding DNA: TGCAGCGTTGGCTCAGCCCACTACGGCTACCCCTTC. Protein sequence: CSVGSAHYGYPF.

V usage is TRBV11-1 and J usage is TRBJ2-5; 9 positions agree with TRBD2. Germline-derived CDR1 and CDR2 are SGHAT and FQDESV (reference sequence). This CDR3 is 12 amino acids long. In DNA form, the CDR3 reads TGTGCAAGCGGGGGGCGGGGGGGGACCCAGTACTTC. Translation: CASGGRGGTQYF.

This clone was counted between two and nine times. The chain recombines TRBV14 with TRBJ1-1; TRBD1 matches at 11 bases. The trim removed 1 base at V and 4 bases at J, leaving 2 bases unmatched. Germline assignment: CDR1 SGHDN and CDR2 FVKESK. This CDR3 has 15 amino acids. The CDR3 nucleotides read TGTGCCAGCAGCCAAGTTGGGACAGGGGGCACTGAAGCTTTCTTT. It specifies CASSQVGTGGTEAFF.

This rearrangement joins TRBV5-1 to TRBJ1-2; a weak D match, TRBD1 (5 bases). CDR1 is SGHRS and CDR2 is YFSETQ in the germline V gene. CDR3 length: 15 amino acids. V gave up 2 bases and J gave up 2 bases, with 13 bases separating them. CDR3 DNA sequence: TGCGCCAGCAGCTTTGGTGGGGCTACCAACTATGGCTACACCTTC. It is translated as CASSFGGATNYGYTF.

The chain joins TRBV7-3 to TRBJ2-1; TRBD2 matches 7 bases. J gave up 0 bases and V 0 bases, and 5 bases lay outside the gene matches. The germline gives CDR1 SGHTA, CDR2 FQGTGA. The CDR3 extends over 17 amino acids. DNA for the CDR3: TGTGCCAGCAGCTTAACTAGCGGGTTGAGCTCCTACAATGAGCAGTTCTTC. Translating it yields CASSLTSGLSSYNEQFF.

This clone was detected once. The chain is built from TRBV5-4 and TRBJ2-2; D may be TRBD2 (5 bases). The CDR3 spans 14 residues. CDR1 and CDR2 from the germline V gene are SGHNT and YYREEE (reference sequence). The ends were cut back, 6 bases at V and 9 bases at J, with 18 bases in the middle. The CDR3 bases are TGTGCCAGCACCTACGAGGCCGGCGGGCGGGAGCTGTTTTTT. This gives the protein CASTYEAGGRELFF.

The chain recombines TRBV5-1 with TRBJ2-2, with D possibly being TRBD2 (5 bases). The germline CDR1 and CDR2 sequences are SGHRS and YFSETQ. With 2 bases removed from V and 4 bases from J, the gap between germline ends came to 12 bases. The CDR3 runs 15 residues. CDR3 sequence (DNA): TGCGCCAGCAGCTTCGAGTCGGGGAGCACCGGGGAGCTGTTTTTT. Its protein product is CASSFESGSTGELFF.

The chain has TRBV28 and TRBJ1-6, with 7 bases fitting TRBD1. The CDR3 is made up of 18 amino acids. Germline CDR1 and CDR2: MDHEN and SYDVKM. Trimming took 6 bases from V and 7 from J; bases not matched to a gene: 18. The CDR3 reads CASSTWTGRGPGNSPLHF. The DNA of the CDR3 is TGTGCCAGCAGCACCTGGACAGGTCGGGGGCCGGGGAATTCACCCCTCCACTTT.

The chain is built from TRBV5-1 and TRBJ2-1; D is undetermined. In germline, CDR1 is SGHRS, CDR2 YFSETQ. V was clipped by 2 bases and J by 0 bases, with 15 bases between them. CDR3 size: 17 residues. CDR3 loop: CASSFRRGVPSYNEQFF. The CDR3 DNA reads TGCGCCAGCAGCTTTCGGAGAGGAGTCCCCTCCTACAATGAGCAGTTCTTC.

The CDR3 region is CAISESTGRGGRETQYF. The CDR3 coding sequence is TGTGCCATCAGTGAGTCGACCGGGCGGGGGGGCCGGGAGACCCAGTACTTC. This chain connects TRBV10-3 to TRBJ2-5; 9 bases align to TRBD2. With V trimmed by 0 bases and J by 5 bases, 10 bases remained unmatched. The CDR3 spans 17 residues. Germline V lookup: CDR1 ENHRY, CDR2 SYGVKD.

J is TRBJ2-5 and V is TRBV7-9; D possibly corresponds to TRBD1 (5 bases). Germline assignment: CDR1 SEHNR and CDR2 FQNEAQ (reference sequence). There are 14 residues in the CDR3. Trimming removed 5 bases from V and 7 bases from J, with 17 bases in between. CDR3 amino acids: CASSPDMSPGTQYF. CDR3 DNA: TGTGCCAGCAGCCCGGACATGTCCCCAGGGACCCAGTACTTC. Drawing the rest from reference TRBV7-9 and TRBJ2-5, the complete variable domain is DTGVSQNPRHKITKRGQNVTFRCDPISEHNRLYWYRQTLGQGPEFLTYFQNEAQLEKSRLLSDRFSAERPKGSFSTLEIQRTEQGDSAMYLCASSPDMSPGTQYFGPGTRLLVL.